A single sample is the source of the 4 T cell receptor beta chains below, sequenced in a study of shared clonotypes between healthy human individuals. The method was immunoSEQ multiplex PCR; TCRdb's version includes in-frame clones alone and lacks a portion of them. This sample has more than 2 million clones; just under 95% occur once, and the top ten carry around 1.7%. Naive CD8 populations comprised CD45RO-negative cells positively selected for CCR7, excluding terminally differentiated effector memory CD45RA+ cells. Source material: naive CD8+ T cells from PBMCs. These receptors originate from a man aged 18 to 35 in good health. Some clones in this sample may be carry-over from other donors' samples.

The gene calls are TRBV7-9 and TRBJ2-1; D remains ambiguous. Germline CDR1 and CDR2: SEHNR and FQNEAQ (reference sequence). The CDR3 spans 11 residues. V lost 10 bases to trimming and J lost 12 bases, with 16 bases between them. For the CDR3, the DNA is TGTGCCACCCAAGTCGTAAGAGGGCAGTTCTTC. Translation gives CATQVVRGQFF.

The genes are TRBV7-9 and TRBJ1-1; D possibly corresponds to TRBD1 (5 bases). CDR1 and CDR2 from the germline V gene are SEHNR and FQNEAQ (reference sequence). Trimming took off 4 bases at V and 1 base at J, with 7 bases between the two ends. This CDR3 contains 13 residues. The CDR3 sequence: CASSYDRNTEAFF. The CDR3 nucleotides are TGTGCCAGCAGCTACGACAGGAACACTGAAGCTTTCTTT.

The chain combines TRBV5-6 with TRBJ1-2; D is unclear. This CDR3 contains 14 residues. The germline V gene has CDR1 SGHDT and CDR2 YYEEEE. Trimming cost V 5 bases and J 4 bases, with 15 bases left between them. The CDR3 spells CASSETEALYGYTF. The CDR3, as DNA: TGTGCCAGCAGTGAAACAGAAGCCCTCTATGGCTACACCTTC.

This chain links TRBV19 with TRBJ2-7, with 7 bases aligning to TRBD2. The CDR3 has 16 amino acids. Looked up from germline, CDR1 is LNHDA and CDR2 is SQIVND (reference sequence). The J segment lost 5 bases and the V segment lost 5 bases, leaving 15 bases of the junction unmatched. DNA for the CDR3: TGTGCCAGTAGTCCCCGGTCCGGGGGGTATAAAAACGAGCAGTACTTC. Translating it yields CASSPRSGGYKNEQYF.